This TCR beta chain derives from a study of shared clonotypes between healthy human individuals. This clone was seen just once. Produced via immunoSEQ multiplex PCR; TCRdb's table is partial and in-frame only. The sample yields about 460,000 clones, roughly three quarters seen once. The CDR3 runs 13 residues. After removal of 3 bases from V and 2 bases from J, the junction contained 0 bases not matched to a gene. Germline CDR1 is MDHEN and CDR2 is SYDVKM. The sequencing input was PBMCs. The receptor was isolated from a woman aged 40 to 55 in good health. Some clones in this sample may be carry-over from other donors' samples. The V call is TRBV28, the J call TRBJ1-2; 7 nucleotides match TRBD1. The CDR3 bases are TGTGCCAGCAGTTTGACAGGGAACTATGGCTACACCTTC. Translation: CASSLTGNYGYTF.